There are a few counts of the clone carrying this TCR beta chain. The data belong to a study of T-cell memory formation after mild COVID-19. Germline V gene data show CDR1 as SEHNR and CDR2 as FQNEAQ (reference sequence). V lost 2 bases and J lost 3, with 6 bases in between. The CDR3 has 13 amino acids. TCRdb ran MiXCR on the 5' RACE reads and lists one entry per CDR3 protein. The data show 350,000 or so distinct CDR3 sequences, approximately 12% seen once. The clonotype comes from a man aged 18 to 35 who had mild COVID-19 (a few samples of this study predate the infection). Cell type and time point are not known. The sequenced sample was PBMCs or a T cell subset sorted from them (not recorded which). J is TRBJ2-3 and V is TRBV7-9; no reliable D call. The CDR3 DNA follows: TGTGCCAGCAGCTTACCGCAAACAGATACGCAGTATTTT. Translation: CASSLPQTDTQYF.